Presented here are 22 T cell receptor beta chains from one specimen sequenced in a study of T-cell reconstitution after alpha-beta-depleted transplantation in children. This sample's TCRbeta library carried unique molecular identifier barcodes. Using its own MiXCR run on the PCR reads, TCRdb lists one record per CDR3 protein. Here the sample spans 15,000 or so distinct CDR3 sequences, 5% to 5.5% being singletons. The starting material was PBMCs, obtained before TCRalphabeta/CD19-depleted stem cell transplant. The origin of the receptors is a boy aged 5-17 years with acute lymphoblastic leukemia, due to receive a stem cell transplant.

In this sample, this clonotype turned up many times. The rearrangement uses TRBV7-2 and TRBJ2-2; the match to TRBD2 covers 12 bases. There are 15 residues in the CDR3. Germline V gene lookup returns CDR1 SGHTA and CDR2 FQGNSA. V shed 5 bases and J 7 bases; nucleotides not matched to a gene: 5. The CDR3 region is CASSITSGGSGELFF. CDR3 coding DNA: TGTGCCAGCAGCATCACTAGCGGGGGGAGCGGGGAGCTGTTTTTT.

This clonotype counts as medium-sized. CDR3 sequence (DNA): TGCAGTGCTAGAGAGATAGGATACGAGCAGTACTTC. It codes for CSAREIGYEQYF. The chain employs TRBV20-1 and TRBJ2-7; D unresolved. Germline V CDR1 and CDR2: DFQATT, SNEGSKA (reference sequence). The CDR3 consists of 12 residues. Trimming left V 0 bases short and J 4 bases short, with 7 bases between.

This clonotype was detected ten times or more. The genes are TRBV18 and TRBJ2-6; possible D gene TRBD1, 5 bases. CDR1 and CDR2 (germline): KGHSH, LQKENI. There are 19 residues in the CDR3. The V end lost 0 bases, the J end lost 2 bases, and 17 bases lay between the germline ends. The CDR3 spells CASSPPLSGIGPGANVLTF. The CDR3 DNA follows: TGTGCCAGCTCACCACCTCTTTCAGGGATAGGTCCTGGGGCCAACGTCCTGACTTTC.

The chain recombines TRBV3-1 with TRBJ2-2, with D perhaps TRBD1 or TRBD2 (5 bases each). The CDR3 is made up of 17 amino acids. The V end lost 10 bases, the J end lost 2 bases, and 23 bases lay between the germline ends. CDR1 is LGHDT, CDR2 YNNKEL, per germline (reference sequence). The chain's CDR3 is CATCKDSPGTNTGELFF. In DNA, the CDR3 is TGTGCCACCTGCAAAGATTCCCCAGGGACCAACACCGGGGAGCTGTTTTTT.

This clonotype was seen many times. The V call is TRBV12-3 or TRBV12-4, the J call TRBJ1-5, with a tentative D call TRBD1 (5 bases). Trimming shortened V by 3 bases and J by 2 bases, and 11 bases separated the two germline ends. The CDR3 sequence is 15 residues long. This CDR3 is CASSFLGLGNQPQHF. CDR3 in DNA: TGTGCCAGCAGTTTTCTGGGACTCGGCAATCAGCCCCAGCATTTT.

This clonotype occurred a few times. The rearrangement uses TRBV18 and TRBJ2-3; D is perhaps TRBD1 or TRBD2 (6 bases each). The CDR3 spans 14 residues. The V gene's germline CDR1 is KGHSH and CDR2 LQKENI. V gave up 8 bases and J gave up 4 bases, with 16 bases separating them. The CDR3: CASKTGGGSDTQYF. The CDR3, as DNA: TGTGCCAGCAAGACAGGAGGGGGATCAGATACGCAGTATTTT.

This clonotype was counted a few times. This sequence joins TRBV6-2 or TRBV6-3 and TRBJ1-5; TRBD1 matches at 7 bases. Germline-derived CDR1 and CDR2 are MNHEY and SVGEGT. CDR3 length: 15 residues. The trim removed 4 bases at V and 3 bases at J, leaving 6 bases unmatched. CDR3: CASSSDRLNNQPQHF. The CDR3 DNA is TGTGCCAGCAGTTCGGACAGGTTAAACAATCAGCCCCAGCATTTT.

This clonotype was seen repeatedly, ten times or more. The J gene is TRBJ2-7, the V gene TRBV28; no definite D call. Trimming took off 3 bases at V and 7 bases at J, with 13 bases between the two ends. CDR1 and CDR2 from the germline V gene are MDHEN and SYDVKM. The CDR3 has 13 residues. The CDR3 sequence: CASSFSPTREQYF. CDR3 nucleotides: TGTGCCAGCAGTTTCTCTCCGACGCGAGAGCAGTACTTC.

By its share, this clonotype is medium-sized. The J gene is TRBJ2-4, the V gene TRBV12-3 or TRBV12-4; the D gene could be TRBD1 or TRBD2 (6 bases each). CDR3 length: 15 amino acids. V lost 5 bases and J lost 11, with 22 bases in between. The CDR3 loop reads CASSQPGLKGGLQYF. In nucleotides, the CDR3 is TGTGCCAGCAGTCAACCGGGACTTAAGGGGGGACTTCAGTACTTC.

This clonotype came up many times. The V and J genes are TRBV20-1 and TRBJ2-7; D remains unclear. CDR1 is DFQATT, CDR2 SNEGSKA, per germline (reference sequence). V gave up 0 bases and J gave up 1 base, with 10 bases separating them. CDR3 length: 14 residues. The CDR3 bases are TGCAGTGCTAGAGAATTGAGGTGGTCCTACGAGCAGTACTTC. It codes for CSARELRWSYEQYF.

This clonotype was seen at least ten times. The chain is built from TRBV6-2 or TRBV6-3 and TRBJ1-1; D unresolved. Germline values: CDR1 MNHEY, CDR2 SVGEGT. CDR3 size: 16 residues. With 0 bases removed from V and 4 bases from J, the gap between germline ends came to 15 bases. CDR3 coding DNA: TGTGCCAGCAGTTACTCGTCTCGGGATTTTACCACTGAAGCTTTCTTT. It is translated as CASSYSSRDFTTEAFF.

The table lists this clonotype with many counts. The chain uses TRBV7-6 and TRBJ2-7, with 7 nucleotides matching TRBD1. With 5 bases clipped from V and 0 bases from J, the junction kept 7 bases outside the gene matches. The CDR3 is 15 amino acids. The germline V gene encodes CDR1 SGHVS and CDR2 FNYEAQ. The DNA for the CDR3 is TGTGCCAGCAGCCCGGGACAGAACCCCTCCTACGAGCAGTACTTC. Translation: CASSPGQNPSYEQYF.

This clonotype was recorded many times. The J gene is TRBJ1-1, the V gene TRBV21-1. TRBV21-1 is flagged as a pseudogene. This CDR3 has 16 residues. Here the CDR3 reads CASSKVSSPMNTEAFF. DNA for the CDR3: TGTGCCAGCAGCAAAGTTTCAAGCCCCATGAACACTGAAGCTTTCTTT.

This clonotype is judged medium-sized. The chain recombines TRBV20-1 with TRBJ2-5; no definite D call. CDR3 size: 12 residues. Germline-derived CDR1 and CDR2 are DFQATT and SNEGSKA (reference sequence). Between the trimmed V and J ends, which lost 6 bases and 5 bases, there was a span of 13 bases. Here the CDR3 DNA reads TGCAGTGCCGAACGCCCCCCCGAGACCCAGTACTTC. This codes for CSAERPPETQYF.

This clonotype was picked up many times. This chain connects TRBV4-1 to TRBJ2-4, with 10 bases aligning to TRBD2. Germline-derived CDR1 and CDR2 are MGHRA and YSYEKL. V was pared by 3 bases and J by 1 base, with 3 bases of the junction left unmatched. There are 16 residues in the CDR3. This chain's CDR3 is CASSHTSGTAKNIQYF. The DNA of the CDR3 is TGCGCCAGCAGCCATACTAGCGGGACGGCCAAAAACATTCAGTACTTC.

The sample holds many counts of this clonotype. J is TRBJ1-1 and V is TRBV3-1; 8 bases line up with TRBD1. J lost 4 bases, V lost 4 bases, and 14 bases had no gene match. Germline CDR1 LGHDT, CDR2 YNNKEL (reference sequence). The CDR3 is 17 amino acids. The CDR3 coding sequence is TGTGCCAGCAGCCCGGGACCGGACAGGGTTTTGAGCACTGAAGCTTTCTTT. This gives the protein CASSPGPDRVLSTEAFF.

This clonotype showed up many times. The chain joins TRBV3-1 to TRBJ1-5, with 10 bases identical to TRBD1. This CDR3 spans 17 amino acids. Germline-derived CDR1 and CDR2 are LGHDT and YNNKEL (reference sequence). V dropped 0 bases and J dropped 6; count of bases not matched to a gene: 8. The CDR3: CASSQEERQGASQPQHF. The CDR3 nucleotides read TGTGCCAGCAGCCAAGAGGAGCGACAGGGGGCCTCTCAGCCCCAGCATTTT.

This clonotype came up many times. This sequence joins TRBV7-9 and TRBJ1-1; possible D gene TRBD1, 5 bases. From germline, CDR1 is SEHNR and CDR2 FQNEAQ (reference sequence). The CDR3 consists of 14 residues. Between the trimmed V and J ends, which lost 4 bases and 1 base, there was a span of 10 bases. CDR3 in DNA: TGTGCCAGCAGCTCCAGGGAGAGGAACACTGAAGCTTTCTTT. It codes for CASSSRERNTEAFF.

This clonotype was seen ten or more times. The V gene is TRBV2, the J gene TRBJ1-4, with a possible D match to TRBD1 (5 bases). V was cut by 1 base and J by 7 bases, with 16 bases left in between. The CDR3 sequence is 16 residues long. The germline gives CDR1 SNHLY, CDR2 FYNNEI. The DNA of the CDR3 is TGTGCCAGCAGTGAAGGCCCCGACGAAAGGGGTGAAAAACTGTTTTTT. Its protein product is CASSEGPDERGEKLFF. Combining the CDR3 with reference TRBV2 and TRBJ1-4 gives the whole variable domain EPEVTQTPSHQVTQMGQEVILRCVPISNHLYFYWYRQILGQKVEFLVSFYNNEISEKSEIFDDQFSVERPDGSNFTLKIRSTKLEDSAMYFCASSEGPDERGEKLFFGSGTQLSVL.

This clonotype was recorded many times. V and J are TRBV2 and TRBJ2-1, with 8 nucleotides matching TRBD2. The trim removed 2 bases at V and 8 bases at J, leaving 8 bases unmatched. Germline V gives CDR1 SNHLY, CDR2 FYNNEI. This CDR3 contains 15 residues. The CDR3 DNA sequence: TGTGCCAGCAGTGAAAGGCGGGGGGCTGGCGATGAGCAGTTCTTC. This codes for CASSERRGAGDEQFF.

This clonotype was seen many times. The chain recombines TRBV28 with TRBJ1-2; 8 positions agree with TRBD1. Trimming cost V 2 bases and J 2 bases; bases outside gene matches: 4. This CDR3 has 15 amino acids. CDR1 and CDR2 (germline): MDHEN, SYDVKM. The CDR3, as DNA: TGTGCCAGCAGTTTAGGGACAGGAGCCAACTATGGCTACACCTTC. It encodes CASSLGTGANYGYTF.

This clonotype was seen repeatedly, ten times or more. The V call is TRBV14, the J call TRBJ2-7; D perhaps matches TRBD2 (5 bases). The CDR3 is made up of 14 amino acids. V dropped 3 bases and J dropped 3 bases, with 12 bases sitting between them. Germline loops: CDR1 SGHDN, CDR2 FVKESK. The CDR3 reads CASSHLSGFYEQYF. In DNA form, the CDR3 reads TGTGCCAGCAGCCACTTATCGGGATTCTACGAGCAGTACTTC.